One and the same sample provided the 19 T cell receptor beta chains below, sequenced in a study of blood T cell repertoires in COVID-19. Produced via immunoSEQ multiplex PCR; TCRdb's table is partial and in-frame only. The sample yields roughly 250,000 clones, under 95% seen once. Material for sequencing was PBMCs or T cells enriched from blood (not recorded which). These TCRs come from a young woman who had recovered from COVID-19.

This clone appeared once. The chain couples TRBV5-5 to TRBJ1-2; D is unclear. The CDR3 loop spans 12 amino acids. Germline lookup yields CDR1 SGHKS and CDR2 YYEKEE (reference sequence). Trimming removed 0 bases at V and 4 bases at J, with 4 bases between. The CDR3 loop is CASSLDGYGYTF. In DNA, the CDR3 is TGTGCCAGCAGCTTGGACGGCTATGGCTACACCTTC.

This rearrangement joins TRBV5-5 to TRBJ1-2, with D possibly matching TRBD1 (5 bases). Germline CDR1 is SGHKS and CDR2 is YYEKEE (reference sequence). Trimming removed 3 bases at V and 4 bases at J, with 7 bases between. This CDR3 has 12 residues. The CDR3 DNA reads as TGTGCCAGCAGCTCGACAGTCTATGGCTACACCTTC. This gives the protein CASSSTVYGYTF.

This chain links TRBV10-3 with TRBJ1-5, with TRBD1 matching 8 bases. V lost 8 bases to trimming and J lost 2 bases; unmatched junction nucleotides: 8. The germline CDR1 and CDR2 sequences are ENHRY and SYGVKD. The CDR3 totals 15 residues. The DNA of the CDR3 is TGTGCCATCGGAAAAACAGGGGGAGGCAATCAGCCCCAGCATTTT. Translated, it gives CAIGKTGGGNQPQHF.

The chain uses TRBV28 and TRBJ1-2; 8 bases match TRBD1. CDR3 length equals 13 residues. The J segment lost 8 bases and the V segment lost 5 bases, leaving 7 bases of the junction unmatched. Germline loops: CDR1 MDHEN, CDR2 SYDVKM. The CDR3 loop is CASSPRTGLGYTF. The CDR3 coding sequence is TGTGCCAGCAGTCCCCGGACAGGGCTAGGCTACACCTTC.

In this sample, this clone turned up once. The chain uses TRBV11-2 and TRBJ2-7; 9 nucleotides line up with TRBD1. The CDR3 totals 16 residues. V lost 5 bases and J lost 2; bases outside the gene matches: 10. In germline, CDR1 is SGHAT, CDR2 FQNNGV. CDR3 protein: CASSPTGTGITYEQYF. The CDR3 DNA sequence: TGTGCCAGCAGCCCGACCGGGACAGGGATTACCTACGAGCAGTACTTC. Full variable domain (outside the CDR3, taken from reference TRBV11-2 and TRBJ2-7): EAGVAQSPRYKIIEKRQSVAFWCNPISGHATLYWYQQILGQGPKLLIQFQNNGVVDDSQLPKDRFSAERLKGVDSTLKIQPAKLEDSAVYLCASSPTGTGITYEQYFGPGTRLTVT.

The chain couples TRBV28 to TRBJ2-1, with TRBD2 matching over 9 bases. This CDR3 region has 16 residues. Trimming cost V 4 bases and J 4 bases; bases outside gene matches: 8. CDR1 is MDHEN and CDR2 is SYDVKM in the germline V gene. CDR3 DNA: TGTGCCAGCAGTTCAATGACTAGCGGTATATACAATGAGCAGTTCTTC. This translates into CASSSMTSGIYNEQFF.

The chain couples TRBV9 to TRBJ1-1, with D possibly TRBD1 on 6 matching bases. V gave up 4 bases and J gave up 0 bases, with 13 bases separating them. Looked up from germline, CDR1 is SGDLS and CDR2 is YYNGEE. The CDR3 sequence is 15 residues long. The CDR3 sequence is CASSPQGHMNTEAFF. The CDR3 nucleotides read TGTGCCAGCAGCCCTCAGGGACACATGAACACTGAAGCTTTCTTT. The full variable domain, completed using reference TRBV9 and TRBJ1-1, is DSGVTQTPKHLITATGQRVTLRCSPRSGDLSVYWYQQSLDQGLQFLIQYYNGEERAKGNILERFSAQQFPDLHSELNLSSLELGDSALYFCASSPQGHMNTEAFFGQGTRLTVV.

This chain connects TRBV7-9 to TRBJ2-5, with 12 positions matching TRBD1. The germline gives CDR1 SEHNR, CDR2 FQNEAQ (reference sequence). The CDR3 runs 17 residues. V dropped 5 bases and J dropped 4; count of bases not matched to a gene: 11. CDR3 nucleotide sequence: TGTGCCAGCAGCCGGCCGGGACAGGGGGCGGATGGAGAGACCCAGTACTTC. It yields the protein CASSRPGQGADGETQYF.

This chain links TRBV11-2 with TRBJ1-4; 9 nucleotides align to TRBD1. Germline assignment: CDR1 SGHAT and CDR2 FQNNGV. This CDR3 has 15 amino acids. Trimming at V came to 6 bases and at J to 7 bases, leaving 9 bases not matched to a gene. The CDR3 spells CASSYTGGESEKLFF. CDR3 coding DNA: TGTGCCAGCAGTTATACAGGGGGCGAGAGTGAAAAACTGTTTTTT.

This rearrangement joins TRBV11-1 to TRBJ2-1; TRBD1 might be the D (5 bases). Germline CDR1 is SGHAT and CDR2 is FQDESV (reference sequence). The CDR3 loop spans 13 amino acids. The ends were cut back, 5 bases at V and 9 bases at J, with 14 bases in the middle. CDR3 coding DNA: TGTGCCAGCAGCCCTGGGGCTAGGGCTGAGCAGTTCTTC. This sequence encodes CASSPGARAEQFF.

V is TRBV11-3 and J is TRBJ2-7, with D perhaps matching TRBD2 (6 bases). The CDR3 loop spans 14 amino acids. V was cut by 5 bases and J by 4 bases, with 15 bases left in between. Germline loops: CDR1 SGHNT, CDR2 YENEEA. The CDR3 DNA sequence: TGTGCCAGCAGCCCGGGAGAGGGTTGGTACGAGCAGTACTTC. Residues: CASSPGEGWYEQYF.

The CDR3, as DNA: TGTGCCAGCAGTCTCTTATGGACATCAGAAGCTTTCTTT. This encodes CASSLLWTSEAFF. The J gene is TRBJ1-1, the V gene TRBV28, with D perhaps matching TRBD1 (5 bases). Germline V lookup: CDR1 MDHEN, CDR2 SYDVKM. The CDR3 length is 13 residues. The V gene lost 5 bases and the J gene lost 8 bases, with 15 bases spanning the gap.

V and J are TRBV11-2 and TRBJ1-1; D is perhaps TRBD1 (6 bases). V lost 3 bases, J lost 6 bases, and 20 bases lay in between. The V gene's germline CDR1 is SGHAT and CDR2 FQNNGV. CDR3 length: 16 amino acids. CDR3 nucleotide sequence: TGTGCCAGCAGCTTTGAACAGGGAGGGGTCTTCCCTGAAGCTTTCTTT. Protein sequence: CASSFEQGGVFPEAFF.

This chain uses TRBV3-1 (or the pseudogene TRBV3-2) with TRBJ1-6, with D possibly TRBD1 on 6 matching bases. CDR1 and CDR2 from the germline V gene are LGHDT and YNNKEL (reference sequence). CDR3 size: 16 residues. Deletions cut 2 bases from V and 9 bases from J, with 17 bases between. CDR3 sequence (DNA): TGTGCCAGCAGCCAAAGGTCCACAGGGATGGGTTCACCCCTCCACTTT. This translates into CASSQRSTGMGSPLHF.

V gene TRBV18 combines with J gene TRBJ2-7; 7 bases are a match to TRBD1. Losses at the gene ends were 3 bases for V and 1 base for J; bases not matched to a gene: 6. CDR1 KGHSH and CDR2 LQKENI come from the germline V gene. CDR3 size: 15 residues. The CDR3 protein is CASSPGTDLSYEQYF. CDR3 nucleotide sequence: TGTGCCAGCTCACCTGGGACAGATCTTTCCTACGAGCAGTACTTC.

V gene TRBV7-2 combines with J gene TRBJ2-3; the D gene is possibly TRBD2 (6 bases). The CDR3 totals 16 residues. V was pared by 1 base and J by 4 bases, with 15 bases between. Germline CDR1 SGHTA, CDR2 FQGNSA. CDR3 DNA: TGTGCCAGCAGCTTAGAGCCGACTAGAAGCCCAGATACGCAGTATTTT. Its protein product is CASSLEPTRSPDTQYF.

The chain employs TRBV6-5 and TRBJ1-4; no clear D. The germline V gene has CDR1 MNHEY and CDR2 SVGAGI. V was clipped by 2 bases and J by 0 bases, with 10 bases between them. CDR3 length: 16 amino acids. The CDR3 reads CASSYSAPATNEKLFF. CDR3 DNA sequence: TGTGCCAGCAGTTACAGCGCACCCGCAACTAATGAAAAACTGTTTTTT.

The rearrangement uses TRBV28 and TRBJ2-7; 7 nucleotides match TRBD1. Germline V gene lookup returns CDR1 MDHEN and CDR2 SYDVKM. This CDR3 comprises 14 residues. With 5 bases clipped from V and 3 bases from J, the junction kept 7 bases outside the gene matches. CDR3 in amino acids: CASSRRDRVYEQYF. The CDR3 region has the DNA TGTGCCAGCAGTCGCCGGGACAGAGTCTACGAGCAGTACTTC.

The CDR3 is CASSEKRENEKLFF. The CDR3 DNA reads as TGTGCCAGCAGTGAAAAAAGGGAGAATGAAAAACTGTTTTTT. The chain recombines TRBV25-1 with TRBJ1-4; no definite D call. Germline values: CDR1 MGHDK, CDR2 SYGVNS. The CDR3 runs 14 residues. Trimming pared 2 bases from V and 5 bases from J, leaving 9 bases between. Combining the CDR3 with reference TRBV25-1 and TRBJ1-4 gives the whole variable domain EADIYQTPRYLVIGTGKKITLECSQTMGHDKMYWYQQDPGMELHLIHYSYGVNSTEKGDLSSESTVSRIRTEHFPLTLESARPSHTSQYLCASSEKRENEKLFFGSGTQLSVL.